The clone carrying this TCR beta chain was observed at least ten times. The antigen is undetermined. Germline V gene data show CDR1 as MDHEN and CDR2 as SYDVKM. The V and J ends lost 7 bases and 0 bases respectively, with 14 bases between them. The CDR3 contains 15 residues. This specimen comes from a study of T cell repertoires in cytomegalovirus infection. Study-level background: Matching HLA type and CMV infection were both indicated by public TCR beta signatures.

Study outcomes and limitations: Public TCR beta family frequency separated CMV-and-HLA carriers, including in an independent cohort. CMV-specific TCR beta clonotypes restricted by HLA-C dominated the ex vivo response.

TCRdb recomputed calls from the reads with MiXCR, one row per CDR3 protein. The table lists more than 500,000 distinct CDR3 sequences, approximately 17% of them singletons. This TCR was sampled from a human donor in good health (CMV status not recorded). Some clones in this sample may be carry-over from other donors' samples. The gene calls are TRBV28 and TRBJ2-3; D ambiguous. Sequenced material: CD8+ T cells from PBMCs. The CDR3 sequence: CASTKRFLSTDTQYF. CDR3 DNA sequence: TGTGCCAGCACCAAGAGGTTTCTGAGCACAGATACGCAGTATTTT.